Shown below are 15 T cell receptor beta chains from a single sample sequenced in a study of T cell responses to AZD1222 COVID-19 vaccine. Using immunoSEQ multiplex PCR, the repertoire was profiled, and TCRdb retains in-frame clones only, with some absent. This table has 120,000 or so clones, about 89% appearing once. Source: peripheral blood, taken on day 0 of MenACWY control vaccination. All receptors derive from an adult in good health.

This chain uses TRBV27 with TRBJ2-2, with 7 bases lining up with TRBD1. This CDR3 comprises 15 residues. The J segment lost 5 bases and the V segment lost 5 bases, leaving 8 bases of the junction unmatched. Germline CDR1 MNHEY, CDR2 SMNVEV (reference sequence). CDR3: CASSPGGLRTGELFF. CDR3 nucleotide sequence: TGTGCCAGCAGTCCAGGGGGTTTAAGGACCGGGGAGCTGTTTTTT.

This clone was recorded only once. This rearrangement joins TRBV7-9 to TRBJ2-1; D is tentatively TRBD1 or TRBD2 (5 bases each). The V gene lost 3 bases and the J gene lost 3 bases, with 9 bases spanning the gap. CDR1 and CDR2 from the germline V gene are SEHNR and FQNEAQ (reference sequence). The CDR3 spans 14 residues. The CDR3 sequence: CASSFRDGYNEQFF. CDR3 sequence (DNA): TGTGCCAGCAGCTTCCGGGACGGCTACAATGAGCAGTTCTTC.

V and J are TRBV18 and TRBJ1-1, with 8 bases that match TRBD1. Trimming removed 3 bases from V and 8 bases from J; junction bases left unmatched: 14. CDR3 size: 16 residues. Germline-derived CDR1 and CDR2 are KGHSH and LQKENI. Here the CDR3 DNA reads TGTGCCAGCTCACCTAGGACAGGGCTCAACGAGGGGGAAGCTTTCTTT. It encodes CASSPRTGLNEGEAFF.

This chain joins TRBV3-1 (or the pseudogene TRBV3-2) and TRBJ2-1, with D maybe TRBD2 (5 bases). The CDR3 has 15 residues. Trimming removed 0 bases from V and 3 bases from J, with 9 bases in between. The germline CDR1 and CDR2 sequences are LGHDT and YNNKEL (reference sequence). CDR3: CASSQELAIYNEQFF. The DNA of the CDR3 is TGTGCCAGCAGCCAAGAGTTAGCGATCTACAATGAGCAGTTCTTC.

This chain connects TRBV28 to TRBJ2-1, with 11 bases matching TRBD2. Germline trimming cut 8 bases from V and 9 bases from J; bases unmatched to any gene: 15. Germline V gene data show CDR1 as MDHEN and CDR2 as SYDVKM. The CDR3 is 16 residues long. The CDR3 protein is CASGFSGRVLLGEQFF. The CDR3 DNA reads TGTGCCAGCGGATTTAGCGGGAGGGTCCTCTTGGGTGAGCAGTTCTTC.

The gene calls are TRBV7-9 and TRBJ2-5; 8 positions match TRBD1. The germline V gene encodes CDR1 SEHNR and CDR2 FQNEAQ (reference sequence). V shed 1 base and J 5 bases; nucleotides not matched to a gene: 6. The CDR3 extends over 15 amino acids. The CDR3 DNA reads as TGTGCCAGCAGCTTAGGCAGGGGGCATGGGGAGACCCAGTACTTC. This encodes CASSLGRGHGETQYF.

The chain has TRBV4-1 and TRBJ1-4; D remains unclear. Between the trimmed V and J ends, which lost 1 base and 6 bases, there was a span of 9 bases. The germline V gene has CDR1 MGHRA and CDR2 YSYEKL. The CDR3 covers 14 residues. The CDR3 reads CASSQGRTDEKLFF. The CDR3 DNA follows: TGCGCCAGCAGCCAAGGCCGGACCGATGAAAAACTGTTTTTT.

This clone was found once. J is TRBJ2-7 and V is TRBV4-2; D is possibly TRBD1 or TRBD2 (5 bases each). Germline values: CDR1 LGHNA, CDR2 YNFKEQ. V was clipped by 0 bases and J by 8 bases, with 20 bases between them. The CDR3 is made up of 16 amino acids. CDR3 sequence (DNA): TGTGCCAGCAGCCAAGATGGGGGACGGACCTCTAATCAGCAGTACTTC. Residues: CASSQDGGRTSNQQYF.

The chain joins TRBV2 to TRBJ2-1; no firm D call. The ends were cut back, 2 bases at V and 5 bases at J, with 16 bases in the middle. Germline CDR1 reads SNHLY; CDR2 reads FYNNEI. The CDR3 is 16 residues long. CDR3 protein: CASSEFLDPTNNEQFF. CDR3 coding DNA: TGTGCCAGCAGTGAATTCTTAGACCCCACTAACAATGAGCAGTTCTTC.

CDR3 residues: CASSSNGQGAFQPQHF. CDR3 DNA: TGTGCCAGCAGTTCAAACGGACAGGGGGCGTTTCAGCCCCAGCATTTT. This rearrangement joins TRBV6-2 or TRBV6-3 to TRBJ1-5; TRBD1 matches 11 bases. CDR3 length equals 16 residues. Trimming removed 4 bases from V and 6 bases from J; junction bases left unmatched: 8. Per the germline V gene, CDR1 is MNHEY and CDR2 is SVGEGT.

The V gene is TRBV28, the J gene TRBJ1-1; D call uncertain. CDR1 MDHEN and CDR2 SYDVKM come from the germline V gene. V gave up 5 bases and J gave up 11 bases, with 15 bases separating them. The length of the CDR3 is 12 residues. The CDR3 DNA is TGTGCCAGCAGTCTGCCCGAAAAAAAGGCTTTCTTT. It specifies CASSLPEKKAFF.

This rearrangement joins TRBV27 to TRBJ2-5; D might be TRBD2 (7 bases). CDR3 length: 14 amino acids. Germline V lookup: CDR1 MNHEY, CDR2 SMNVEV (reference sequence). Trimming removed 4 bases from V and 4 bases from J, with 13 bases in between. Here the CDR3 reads CASSSGGLGETQYF. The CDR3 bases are TGTGCCAGCAGTTCCGGGGGGCTGGGAGAGACCCAGTACTTC.

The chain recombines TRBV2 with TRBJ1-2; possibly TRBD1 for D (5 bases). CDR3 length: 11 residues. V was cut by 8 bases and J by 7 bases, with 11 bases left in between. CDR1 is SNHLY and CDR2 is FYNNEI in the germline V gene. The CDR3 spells CASGRGGGYTF. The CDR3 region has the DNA TGTGCCAGCGGGCGGGGCGGTGGCTACACCTTC.

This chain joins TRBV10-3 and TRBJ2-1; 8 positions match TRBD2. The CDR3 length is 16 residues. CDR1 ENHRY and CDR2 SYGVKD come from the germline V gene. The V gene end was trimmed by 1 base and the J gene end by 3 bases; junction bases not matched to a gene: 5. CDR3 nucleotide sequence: TGTGCCATCAGTGAGTGGAAGCGGGAGCGCTACAATGAGCAGTTCTTC. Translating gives CAISEWKRERYNEQFF.

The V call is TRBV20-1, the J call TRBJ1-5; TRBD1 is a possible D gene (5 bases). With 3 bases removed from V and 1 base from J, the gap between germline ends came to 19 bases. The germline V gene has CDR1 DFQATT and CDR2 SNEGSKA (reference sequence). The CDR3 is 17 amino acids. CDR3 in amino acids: CSASGVGRGGSNQPQHF. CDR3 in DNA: TGCAGTGCTAGTGGGGTGGGGCGCGGGGGGAGCAATCAGCCCCAGCATTTT.